This record concerns one TCR beta chain sequence. This clone was seen a handful of times. The target of this receptor is not known. Within one base of it there is no much larger clone, and no base qualities were kept. The germline V gene encodes CDR1 MNHEY and CDR2 SVGAGI. Spanning cysteine to phenylalanine, the CDR3 consists of 14 amino acids. The kept DNA is CDR3 alone, 42 bases in frame from the first base. Relative to germline, V is 7 bases shorter and J is 4 bases shorter, with 16 bases between their ends. The collaborating institutions used their own protocols to collect whole blood in K2EDTA tubes. For TCRbeta analysis, collaborators shipped samples in one of three forms: frozen whole blood, isolated PBMCs, or DNA extracted from either of those sample types. This entry belongs to a study of blood T cell repertoires in COVID-19 (dated by TCRdb to the early 2020s). The study in broad terms: The collaborator samples originated in the United States, Italy and Spain and spanned the acute and convalescent phases of COVID-19. The material from the prospective study consisted of cDNA or gDNA derived from T cells, B-cell-depleted T cells, or PBMCs. Subjects who had been exposed to COVID-19, were actively infected with it, or had recovered from it provided the deeply sampled blood TCRbeta repertoires that made up the dataset. A freely available public database, intended as a resource for researchers studying the immune response to SARS-CoV-2, is where the repertoires were released. Samples were obtained from the ongoing ImmuneRACE study (first 160 participants) and from 1,254 subjects provided by 6 global collaborators. Sample metadata almost always included a de-identified subject ID, COVID-19 status, age in years and sex. Where available, HLA class I and class II types were taken from metadata supplied by the sample provider and were not determined by assay-based typing.

TCRbeta CDR3 regions were amplified from genomic DNA by means of the immunoSEQ Assay, a bias-controlled multiplex PCR. In the original analysis: The number of nucleated cells in each sample was estimated from the amplification of reference gene primers within the assay. To quantify the absolute abundance of each unique TCRbeta CDR3 rearrangement, sequence reads were collapsed and filtered. For each sample, productive Simpson clonality was calculated by taking the square root of Simpson's diversity index across productive rearrangements. What TCRdb holds here is the immuneACCESS table cut down to in-frame rearrangements. Part of the clones is not present; checked against another copy, under half of the missing clones reflect an unresolved V gene, and the others are unexplained. The D gene and trimming were derived from the DNA, and the V and J assignments and clone size from that table. In all, the sample holds approximately 72,000 clones, and 84% of those were seen once. 7.5% to 9% of the sample comes from the top ten.

The full study reports these points: Clinical and demographic metadata were provided uncurated, with the amount varying by source and participant.

The material sequenced was peripheral blood. Recombination joined TRBV6-5 with TRBJ1-2; no D segment can be confidently identified. This TCR was recovered from a man aged 50 to 60 with active COVID-19. The CDR3 amino acid sequence is: CASTPRGRIYGYTF. The base sequence is TGTGCCAGCACCCCCAGAGGCAGAATCTATGGCTACACCTTC.